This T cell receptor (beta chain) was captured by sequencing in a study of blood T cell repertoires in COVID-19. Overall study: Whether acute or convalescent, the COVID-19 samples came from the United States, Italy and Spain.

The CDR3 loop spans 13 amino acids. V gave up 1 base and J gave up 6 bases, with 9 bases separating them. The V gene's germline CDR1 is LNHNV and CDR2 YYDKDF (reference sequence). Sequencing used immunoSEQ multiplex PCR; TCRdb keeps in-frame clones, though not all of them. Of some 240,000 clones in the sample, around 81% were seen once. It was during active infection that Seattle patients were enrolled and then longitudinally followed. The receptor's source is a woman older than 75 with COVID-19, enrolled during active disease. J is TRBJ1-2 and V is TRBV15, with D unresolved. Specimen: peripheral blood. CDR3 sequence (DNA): TGTGCCACCAGCAGAGGCCCCACGGATGGCTACACCTTC. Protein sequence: CATSRGPTDGYTF.